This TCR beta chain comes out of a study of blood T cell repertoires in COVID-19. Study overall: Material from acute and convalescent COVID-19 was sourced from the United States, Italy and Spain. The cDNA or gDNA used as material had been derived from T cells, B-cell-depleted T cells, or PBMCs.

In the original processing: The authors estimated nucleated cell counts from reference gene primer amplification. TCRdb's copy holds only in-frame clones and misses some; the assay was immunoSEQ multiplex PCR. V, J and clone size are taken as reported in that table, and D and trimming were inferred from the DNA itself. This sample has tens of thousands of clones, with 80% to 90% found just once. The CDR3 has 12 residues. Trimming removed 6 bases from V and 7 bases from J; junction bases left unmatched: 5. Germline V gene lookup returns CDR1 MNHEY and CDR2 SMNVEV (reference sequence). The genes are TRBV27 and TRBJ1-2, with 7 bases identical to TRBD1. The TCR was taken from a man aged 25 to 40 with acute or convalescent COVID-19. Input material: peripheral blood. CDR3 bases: TGTGCCAGCAGCCGACAGGGTACTGGCTACACCTTC. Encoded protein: CASSRQGTGYTF.